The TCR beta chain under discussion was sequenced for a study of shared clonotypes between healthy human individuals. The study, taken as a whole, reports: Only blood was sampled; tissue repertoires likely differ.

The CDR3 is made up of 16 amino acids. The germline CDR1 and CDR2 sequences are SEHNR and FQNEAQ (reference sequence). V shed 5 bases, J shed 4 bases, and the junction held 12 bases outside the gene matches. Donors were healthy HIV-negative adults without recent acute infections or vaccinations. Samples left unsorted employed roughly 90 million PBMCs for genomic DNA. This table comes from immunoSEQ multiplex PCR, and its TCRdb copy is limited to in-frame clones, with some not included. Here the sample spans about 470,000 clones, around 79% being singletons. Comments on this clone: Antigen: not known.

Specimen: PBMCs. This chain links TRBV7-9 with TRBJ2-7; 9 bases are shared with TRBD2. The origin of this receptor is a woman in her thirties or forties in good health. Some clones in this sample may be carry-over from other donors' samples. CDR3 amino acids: CASSGAGGPLGYEQYF. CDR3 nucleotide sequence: TGTGCCAGCAGCGGAGCGGGAGGCCCCCTGGGGTACGAGCAGTACTTC.